The clone carrying this T cell receptor beta chain has at least ten counts. Some clones are missing from TCRdb's copy, which holds only in-frame ones; the method was immunoSEQ multiplex PCR. The sample carries 220,000 or so clones, just over 90% recorded once. The sample originates from a study of cytomegalovirus exposure and HLA in healthy donors. Sequenced: PBMCs. The clonotype comes from a woman between 18 and 29 years old in good health and CMV-seronegative.

The CDR3: CASSFLDRGYGYTF. CDR3 bases: TGTGCCAGCAGCTTCCTGGACAGGGGCTATGGCTACACCTTC. V and J are TRBV5-5 and TRBJ1-2; TRBD1 matches 9 bases. The CDR3 has 14 amino acids. J gave up 4 bases and V 2 bases, and 3 bases lay outside the gene matches. The germline gives CDR1 SGHKS, CDR2 YYEKEE (reference sequence).